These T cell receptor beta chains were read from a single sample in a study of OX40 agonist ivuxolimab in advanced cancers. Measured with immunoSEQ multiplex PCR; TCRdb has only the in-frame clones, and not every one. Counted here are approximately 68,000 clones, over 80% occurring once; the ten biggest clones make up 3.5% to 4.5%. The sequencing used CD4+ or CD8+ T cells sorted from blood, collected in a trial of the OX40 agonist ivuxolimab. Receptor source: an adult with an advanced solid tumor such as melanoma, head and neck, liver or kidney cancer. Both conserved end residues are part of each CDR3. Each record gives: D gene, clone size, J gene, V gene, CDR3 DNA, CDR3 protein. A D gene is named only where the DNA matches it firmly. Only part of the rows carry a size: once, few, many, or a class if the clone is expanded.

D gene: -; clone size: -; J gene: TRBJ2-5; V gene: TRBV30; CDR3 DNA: TGTGCCTGGAGTGTGGGGACTGGCCAAGAGACCCAGTACTTC; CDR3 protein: CAWSVGTGQETQYF
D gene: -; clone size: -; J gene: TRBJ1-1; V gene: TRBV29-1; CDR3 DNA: TGCAGCGTCCGACCTTTATTGAACACTGAAGCTTTCTTT; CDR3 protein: CSVRPLLNTEAFF
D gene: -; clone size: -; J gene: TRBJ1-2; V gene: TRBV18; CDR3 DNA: TGTGCCAGCTCAACAAAGTCCCGGGTACATGGCTACACCTTC; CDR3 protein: CASSTKSRVHGYTF
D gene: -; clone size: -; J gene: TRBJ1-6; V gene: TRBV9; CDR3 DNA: TGTGCCAGCAGCGGCACAGGGCTAGGTTCACCCCTCCACTTT; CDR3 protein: CASSGTGLGSPLHF
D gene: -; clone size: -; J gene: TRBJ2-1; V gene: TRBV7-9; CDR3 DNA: TGTGCCAGCAGCCCCGACCAGAGATCGGATGAGCAGTTCTTC; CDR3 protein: CASSPDQRSDEQFF
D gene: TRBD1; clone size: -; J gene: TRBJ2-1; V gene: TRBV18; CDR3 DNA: TGTGCCAGCTCACCCACAGGGGTGGTAAATGAGCAGTTCTTC; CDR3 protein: CASSPTGVVNEQFF
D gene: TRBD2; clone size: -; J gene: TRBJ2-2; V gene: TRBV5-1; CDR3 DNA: TGCGCCAGCAGCTGGACTAGCGGGGGGGCCGGGGAGCTGTTTTTT; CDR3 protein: CASSWTSGGAGELFF
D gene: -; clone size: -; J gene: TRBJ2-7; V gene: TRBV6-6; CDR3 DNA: TGTGCCAGCAGTTATGGGGACGGCTACGAGCAGTACTTC; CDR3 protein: CASSYGDGYEQYF
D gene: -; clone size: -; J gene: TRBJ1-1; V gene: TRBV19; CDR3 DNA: TGTGCCAGTAGTATTCAGGCAGGGGCGAACACTGAAGCTTTCTTT; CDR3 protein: CASSIQAGANTEAFF
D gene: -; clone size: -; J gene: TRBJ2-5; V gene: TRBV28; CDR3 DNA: TGTGCCAGCAGTTTAGTGGGGCGGGGCGGTAGGGAGACCCAGTACTTC; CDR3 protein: CASSLVGRGGRETQYF
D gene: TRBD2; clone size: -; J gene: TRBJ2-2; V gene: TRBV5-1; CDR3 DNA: TGCGCCAGCAGCTTCTTCGCCGGACTAGCGGCTAACACCGGGGAGCTGTTTTTT; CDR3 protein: CASSFFAGLAANTGELFF
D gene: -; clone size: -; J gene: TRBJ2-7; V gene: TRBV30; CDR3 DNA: TGTGCCTGGGCACTGGGGGGTAGCTACGAGCAGTACTTC; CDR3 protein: CAWALGGSYEQYF
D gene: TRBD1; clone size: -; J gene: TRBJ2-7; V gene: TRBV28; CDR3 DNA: TGTGCCAGCAGTTTTACTTCTGGACAGGGGGTGCGCGAGCAGTACTTC; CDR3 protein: CASSFTSGQGVREQYF
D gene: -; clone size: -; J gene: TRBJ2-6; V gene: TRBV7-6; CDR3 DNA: TGTGCCAGCAGCTTAAATCGGGGGGCCTCTGGGGCCAACGTCCTGACTTTC; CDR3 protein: CASSLNRGASGANVLTF
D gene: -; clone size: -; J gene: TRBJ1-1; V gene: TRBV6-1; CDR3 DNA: TGTGCCAGCAGTGAAGGTTTTCGAGGGGCAACTGAAGCTTTCTTT; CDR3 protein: CASSEGFRGATEAFF
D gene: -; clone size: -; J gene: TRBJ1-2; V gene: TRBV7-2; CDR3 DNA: TGTGCCAGCAGCTCCTCGACAGTAGTCTATGGCTACACCTTC; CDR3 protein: CASSSSTVVYGYTF
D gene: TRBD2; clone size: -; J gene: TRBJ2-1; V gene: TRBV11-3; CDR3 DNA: TGTGCCAGCAGCTCAGGACTAGCGGGGGCAAACAATGAGCAGTTCTTC; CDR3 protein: CASSSGLAGANNEQFF
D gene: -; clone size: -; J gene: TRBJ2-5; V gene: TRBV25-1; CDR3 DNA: TGTGCCAGCAGTGAATTAACCCCGGGACGGCCAGAGACCCAGTACTTC; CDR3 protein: CASSELTPGRPETQYF
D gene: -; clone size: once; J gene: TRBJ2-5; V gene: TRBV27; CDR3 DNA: TGTGCCAGCCGTGGATCATCGGTAGGTCTGACCCAGTACTTC; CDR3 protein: CASRGSSVGLTQYF
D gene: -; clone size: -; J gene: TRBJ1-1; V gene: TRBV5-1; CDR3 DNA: TGCGCCAGCAGCTTGGGTCCTCAGGGTAATCGGGCTGAAGCTTTCTTT; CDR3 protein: CASSLGPQGNRAEAFF
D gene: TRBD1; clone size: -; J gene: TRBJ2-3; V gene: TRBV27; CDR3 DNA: TGTGCCAGCAGTCCCCGACAGGGGGGATCAGATACGCAGTATTTT; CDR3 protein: CASSPRQGGSDTQYF
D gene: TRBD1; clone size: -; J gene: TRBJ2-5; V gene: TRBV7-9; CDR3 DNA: TGTGCCAGCAGCTTCCAGGGGGATCAAGAGACCCAGTACTTC; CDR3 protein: CASSFQGDQETQYF
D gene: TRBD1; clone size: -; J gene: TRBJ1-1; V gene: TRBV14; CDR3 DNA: TGTGCCAGCAGCCCCAGACAGGGGTTCACTGAAGCTTTCTTT; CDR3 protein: CASSPRQGFTEAFF
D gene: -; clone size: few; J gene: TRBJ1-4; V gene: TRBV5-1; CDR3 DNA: TGCGCCAGCAGCTACGGAGGGGCAGCAACTAATGAAAAACTGTTTTTT; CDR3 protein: CASSYGGAATNEKLFF
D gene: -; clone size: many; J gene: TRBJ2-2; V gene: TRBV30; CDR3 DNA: TGTGCCGGATTCACCACCGGGGAGCTGTTTTTT; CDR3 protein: CAGFTTGELFF
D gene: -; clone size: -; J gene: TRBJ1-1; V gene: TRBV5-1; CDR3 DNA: TGCGCCAGCAGCACAACAGGGTCCACTGAAGCTTTCTTT; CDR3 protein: CASSTTGSTEAFF
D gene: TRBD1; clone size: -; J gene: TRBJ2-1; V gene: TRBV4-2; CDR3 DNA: TGTGCCAGCAGCCAAGCCCTGGACACAGGACAGGGGGTTTACAATGAGCAGTTCTTC; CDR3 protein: CASSQALDTGQGVYNEQFF
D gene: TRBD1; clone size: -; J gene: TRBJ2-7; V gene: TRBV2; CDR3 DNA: TGTGCCAGCAGCGACGGACAGGTCCCCTACGAGCAGTACTTC; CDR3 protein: CASSDGQVPYEQYF
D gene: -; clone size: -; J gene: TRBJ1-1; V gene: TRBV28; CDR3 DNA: TGTGCCAGCAGTTCGGGGGCCCTATATAACACTGAAGCTTTCTTT; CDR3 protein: CASSSGALYNTEAFF
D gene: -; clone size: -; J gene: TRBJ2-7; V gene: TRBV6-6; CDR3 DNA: TGTGCCAGCAGTGACACAGTGGACGCCTACGGGCAGTACTTC; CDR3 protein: CASSDTVDAYGQYF
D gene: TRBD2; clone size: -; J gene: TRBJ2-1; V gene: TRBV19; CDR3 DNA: TGTGCCAGTACTGACAAGTGGGCGGGGGAGTTGGCGTGGAGGGCGTTTGACAATGAGCAGTTCTTC; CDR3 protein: CASTDKWAGELAWRAFDNEQFF
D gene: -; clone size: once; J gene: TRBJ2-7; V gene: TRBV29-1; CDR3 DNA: TGCAGCGTTGAGTCGAGCACGAGCTACGAGCAGTACTTC; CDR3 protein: CSVESSTSYEQYF
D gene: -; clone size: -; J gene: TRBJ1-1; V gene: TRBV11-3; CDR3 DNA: TGTGCCAGCAGCCAATCGCCAGAAGCTTTCTTT; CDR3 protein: CASSQSPEAFF
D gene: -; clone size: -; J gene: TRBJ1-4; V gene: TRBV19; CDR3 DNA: TGTGCCAGTAGTATGGACGGGCGTGAAAAACTGTTTTTT; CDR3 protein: CASSMDGREKLFF
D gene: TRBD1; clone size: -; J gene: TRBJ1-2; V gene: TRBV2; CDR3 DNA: TGTGCCAGCGACCCTCAGGGGGAAAGGAACTATGGCTACACCTTC; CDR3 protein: CASDPQGERNYGYTF
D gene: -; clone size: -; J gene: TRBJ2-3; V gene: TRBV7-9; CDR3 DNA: TGTGCCAGCGGACTGGGCACAGATACGCAGTATTTT; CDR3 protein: CASGLGTDTQYF
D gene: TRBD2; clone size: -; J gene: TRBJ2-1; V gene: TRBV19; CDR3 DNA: TGTGCCAGTAGTATGGAGCTAGCGGGAGTAGGTTACAATGAGCAGTTCTTC; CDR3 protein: CASSMELAGVGYNEQFF
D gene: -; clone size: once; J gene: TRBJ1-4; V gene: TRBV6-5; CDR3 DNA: TGTGCCAGCAGTTACTCGAATGAAAAACTGTTTTTT; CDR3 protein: CASSYSNEKLFF
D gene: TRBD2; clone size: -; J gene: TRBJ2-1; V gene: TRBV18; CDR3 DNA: TGTGCCAGCTCACCCCCTGGAATAGCGGGGAGCTCCTACAATGAGCAGTTCTTC; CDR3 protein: CASSPPGIAGSSYNEQFF
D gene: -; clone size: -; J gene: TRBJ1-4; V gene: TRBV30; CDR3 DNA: TGTGCCTGGAGTGACAGTGGCGAAAAACTGTTTTTT; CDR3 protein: CAWSDSGEKLFF
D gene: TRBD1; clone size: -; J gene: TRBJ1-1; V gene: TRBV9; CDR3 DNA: TGTGCCAGCAGCTCCTCCAGAGGACAGGCGAACACTGAAGCTTTCTTT; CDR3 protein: CASSSSRGQANTEAFF
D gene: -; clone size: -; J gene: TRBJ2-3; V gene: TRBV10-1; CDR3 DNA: TGCGCCAGCACCCGACAGGATGCGAGCACAGATACGCAGTATTTT; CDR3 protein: CASTRQDASTDTQYF
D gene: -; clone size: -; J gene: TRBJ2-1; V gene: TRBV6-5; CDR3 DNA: TGTGCCAGCAGTTATAAGTGGGTGGGTCGCGAGCAGTTCTTC; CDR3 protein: CASSYKWVGREQFF
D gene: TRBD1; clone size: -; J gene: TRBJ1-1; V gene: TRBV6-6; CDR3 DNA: TGTGCCAGCAGCCCCGGGACAGGGGGTAGGGACACTGAAGCTTTCTTT; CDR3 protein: CASSPGTGGRDTEAFF
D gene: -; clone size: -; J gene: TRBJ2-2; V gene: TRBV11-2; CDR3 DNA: TGTGCCAGCAGCTTAGGGTCCGGGGAGCTGTTTTTT; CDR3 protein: CASSLGSGELFF
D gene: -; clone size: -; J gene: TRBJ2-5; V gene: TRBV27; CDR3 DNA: TGTGCCAGCAGTTTAGGTTCGGGGCTGGGAGAGACCCAGTACTTC; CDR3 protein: CASSLGSGLGETQYF
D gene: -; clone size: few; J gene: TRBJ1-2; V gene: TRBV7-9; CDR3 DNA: TGTGCCAGCAGCTTAGTTGGACCGCTGGGCTACACCTTC; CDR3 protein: CASSLVGPLGYTF
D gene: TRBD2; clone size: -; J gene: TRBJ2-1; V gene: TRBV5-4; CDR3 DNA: TGTGCCAGCAGTAGCGGGAGAGACAATGAGCAGTTCTTC; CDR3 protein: CASSSGRDNEQFF
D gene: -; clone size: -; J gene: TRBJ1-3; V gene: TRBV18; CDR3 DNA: TGTGCCAGCTCTTCTGGGGTCGAAGGAAACACCATATATTTT; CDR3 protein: CASSSGVEGNTIYF
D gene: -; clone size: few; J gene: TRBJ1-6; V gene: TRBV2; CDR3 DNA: TGTGCCAGCAGTGACCGTACGGTATCGGGTTCACCCCTCCACTTT; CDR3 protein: CASSDRTVSGSPLHF
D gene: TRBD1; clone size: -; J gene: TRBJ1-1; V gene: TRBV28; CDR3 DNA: TGTGCCAGCAGCCCACCTCAGGGGGCCGGCACTGAAGCTTTCTTT; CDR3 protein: CASSPPQGAGTEAFF
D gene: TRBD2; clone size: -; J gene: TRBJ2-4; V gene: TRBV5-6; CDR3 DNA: TGTGCCAGCAGCTTTAGGCGGGGGGTCAAAAACATTCAGTACTTC; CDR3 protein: CASSFRRGVKNIQYF
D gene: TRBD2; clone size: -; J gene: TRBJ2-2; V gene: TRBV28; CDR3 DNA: TGTGCCAGCACCCCCTTACTAGCGGGAGCGGCCGGGGAGCTGTTTTTT; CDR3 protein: CASTPLLAGAAGELFF
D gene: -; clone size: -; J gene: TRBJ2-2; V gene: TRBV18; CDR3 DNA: TGTGCCAGCTCACCGGGGACCAAGAACACCGGGGAGCTGTTTTTT; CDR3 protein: CASSPGTKNTGELFF
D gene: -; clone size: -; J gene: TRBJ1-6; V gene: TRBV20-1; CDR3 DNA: TGCAGTGCTAGAGGGATTTCACCCCTCCACTTT; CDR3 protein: CSARGISPLHF
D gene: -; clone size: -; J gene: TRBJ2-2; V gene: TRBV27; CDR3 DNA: TGTGCCAGCAGTTTAGCCGGGGAGCTGTTTTTT; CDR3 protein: CASSLAGELFF
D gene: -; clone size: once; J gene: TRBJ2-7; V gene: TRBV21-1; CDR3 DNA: TGTGCCAGCAGTCTCTTAACCGGGACCCCGAGCAGCGAGCAGTACTTC; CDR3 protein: CASSLLTGTPSSEQYF
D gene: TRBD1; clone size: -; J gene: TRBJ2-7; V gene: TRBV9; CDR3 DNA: TGTGCCAGCAGCGTAAGTACAGGGGTTCCCTACGAGCAGTACTTC; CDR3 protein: CASSVSTGVPYEQYF
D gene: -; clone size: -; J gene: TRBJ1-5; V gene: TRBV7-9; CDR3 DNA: TGTGCCAGCAGCGTGGACAGTTATAGCAATCAGCCCCAGCATTTT; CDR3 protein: CASSVDSYSNQPQHF